The clone carrying this T cell receptor (beta chain) was counted ten times or more. Its specificity is unknown. Time point reported: longitudinal time-point 3. Libraries used 2 million unsorted PBMCs kept frozen in RNAlater. CDR1 and CDR2 from the germline V gene are WSHSY and SAAADI. The CDR3 loop spans 14 amino acids. The ends were cut back, 7 bases at V and 4 bases at J, with 17 bases in the middle. cDNA synthesis was performed by 5'RACE with 10-nucleotide random UMIs. A single record per CDR3 protein comes from TCRdb applying MiXCR to the 5' RACE reads. The sample includes roughly 100,000 distinct CDR3 sequences, 10% to 12% seen only once; the top ten take about 3%. This entry comes from a study of neurological immune-mediated disorders. Study results and caveats: In HTLV-1-associated myelopathy, TCR clonal expansion was greatest, and in multiple sclerosis it was least, below healthy controls.

The source is a female donor with HTLV-1-associated myelopathy (HAM/TSP). The sequencing sample was made of PBMCs. V and J are TRBV10-2 and TRBJ2-7, with D possibly being TRBD2 (6 bases). CDR3 amino acids: CASKQGGSVYEQYF. CDR3 coding DNA: TGCGCCAGCAAGCAAGGAGGGAGTGTTTACGAGCAGTACTTC.